Each of the 12 T cell receptor beta chains below was sequenced from the same sample in a study of T-cell memory formation after mild COVID-19. In TCRdb, the 5' RACE reads were re-called with MiXCR into one record per CDR3 protein. The sample lists 150,000 to 200,000 distinct CDR3 sequences; roughly a third were seen once. The sequenced material came from PBMCs or a T cell subset sorted from them (not recorded which). The receptors derive from an adult woman who had mild COVID-19 (a few samples of this study predate the infection). Cell type and time point are not known.

This chain links TRBV11-3 with TRBJ1-3, with D possibly being TRBD1 (5 bases). Germline-derived CDR1 and CDR2 are SGHNT and YENEEA. Trimming stripped 6 bases from V and 0 bases from J, with 9 bases between. This CDR3 contains 14 residues. The CDR3 nucleotides read TGTGCCAGCAGGGGGCGAAACTCTGGAAACACCATATATTTT. This codes for CASRGRNSGNTIYF.

The chain joins TRBV11-3 to TRBJ2-7; unclear D gene. V was trimmed by 4 bases and J by 2 bases, leaving 12 bases between them. Per germline, CDR1 SGHNT and CDR2 YENEEA. The CDR3 sequence is 14 residues long. Here the CDR3 DNA reads TGTGCCAGCAGCTCCGCAAGTTCGACCTACGAGCAGTACTTC. The encoded protein is CASSSASSTYEQYF.

This clonotype was recorded a few times. The rearrangement joins TRBV29-1 to TRBJ1-1; 8 bases fit TRBD1. Germline lookup yields CDR1 SQVTM and CDR2 ANQGSEA. The CDR3 sequence is 15 residues long. Trimming at V came to 6 bases and at J to 0 bases, leaving 9 bases not matched to a gene. The CDR3 is CSVDPGQAMNTEAFF. CDR3 sequence (DNA): TGCAGCGTAGATCCGGGACAGGCCATGAACACTGAAGCTTTCTTT.

This clonotype has more than one count but fewer than ten. The chain is built from TRBV29-1 and TRBJ2-1; D is undetermined. Looked up from germline, CDR1 is SQVTM and CDR2 is ANQGSEA. The V gene lost 3 bases and the J gene lost 4 bases, with 10 bases spanning the gap. The CDR3 runs to 13 residues. The CDR3 nucleotides read TGCAGCGTTGACAGTCATAATTACAATGAGCAGTTCTTC. It specifies CSVDSHNYNEQFF.

This clonotype was seen more than once but under ten times. This rearrangement joins TRBV20-1 to TRBJ2-1, with D unclear. The V and J ends lost 0 bases and 3 bases respectively, with 0 bases between them. This CDR3 contains 11 residues. Germline V lookup: CDR1 DFQATT, CDR2 SNEGSKA (reference sequence). In DNA, the CDR3 is TGCAGTGCTAGAGACTACAATGAGCAGTTCTTC. It codes for CSARDYNEQFF.

This clonotype was seen more than once but under ten times. This chain links TRBV20-1 with TRBJ2-7; the D gene is possibly TRBD1 (6 bases). The CDR3 totals 15 residues. In germline, CDR1 is DFQATT, CDR2 SNEGSKA (reference sequence). V was cut by 4 bases and J by 6 bases, with 22 bases left in between. In DNA, the CDR3 is TGCAGTGCTAAGGTGGGGGCAGGGGCGCCCATCGAGCAGTACTTC. Its translation is CSAKVGAGAPIEQYF.

V gene TRBV3-1 combines with J gene TRBJ2-7; 8 bases map to TRBD1. From germline, CDR1 is LGHDT and CDR2 YNNKEL (reference sequence). With V trimmed by 5 bases and J by 4 bases, 7 bases remained unmatched. The CDR3 has 14 residues. This CDR3 is CASSGPGQAYEQYF. The CDR3 region has the DNA TGTGCCAGCAGCGGGCCGGGACAGGCTTACGAGCAGTACTTC.

The V and J genes are TRBV2 and TRBJ2-7; 9 bases are shared with TRBD1. Germline loops: CDR1 SNHLY, CDR2 FYNNEI. This CDR3 has 14 amino acids. The V segment lost 6 bases and the J segment 7 bases; nucleotides outside the gene matches: 10. As DNA, the CDR3 is TGTGCCAGCAGGAAGGAACAGGGGGCTTATGAGCAGTACTTC. The encoded protein is CASRKEQGAYEQYF.

This clonotype was recorded only once. This chain connects TRBV24-1 to TRBJ2-1; 10 bases agree with TRBD2. CDR1 is KGHDR and CDR2 is SFDVKD in the germline V gene. J gave up 2 bases and V 4 bases, and 4 bases lay outside the gene matches. This CDR3 is 16 amino acids long. CDR3 nucleotide sequence: TGTGCCACCAGTGACGGACTAGCGGTCCCCTACAATGAGCAGTTCTTC. Its protein is CATSDGLAVPYNEQFF.

The sample holds a few counts of this clonotype. The V gene is TRBV29-1, the J gene TRBJ1-1, with D maybe TRBD1 (6 bases). Trimming took 3 bases from V and 9 from J, leaving 17 bases between them. Germline V gene sequence: CDR1 SQVTM, CDR2 ANQGSEA. The length of the CDR3 is 13 residues. This CDR3 is CSVEPQGGRQAFF. Written as DNA, the CDR3 is TGCAGCGTTGAGCCACAGGGAGGCCGACAAGCTTTCTTT.

This chain uses TRBV20-1 with TRBJ2-7, with 12 bases matching TRBD2. The CDR3 spans 15 residues. The V and J ends lost 7 bases and 2 bases, in that order; junction bases with no gene match: 9. CDR1 is DFQATT, CDR2 SNEGSKA, per germline (reference sequence). The CDR3 loop is CSGTSGTSTPYEQYF. The DNA of the CDR3 is TGCAGTGGGACTAGCGGGACCTCTACCCCCTACGAGCAGTACTTC.

The V and J genes are TRBV6-5 and TRBJ2-5, with D perhaps matching TRBD2 (6 bases). Trimming removed 7 bases at V and 4 bases at J, with 19 bases between. The germline CDR1 and CDR2 sequences are MNHEY and SVGAGI. The CDR3 length is 15 residues. This chain's CDR3 is CASKPSGVGVETQYF. The DNA of the CDR3 is TGTGCCAGCAAACCCTCGGGAGTGGGAGTAGAGACCCAGTACTTC.